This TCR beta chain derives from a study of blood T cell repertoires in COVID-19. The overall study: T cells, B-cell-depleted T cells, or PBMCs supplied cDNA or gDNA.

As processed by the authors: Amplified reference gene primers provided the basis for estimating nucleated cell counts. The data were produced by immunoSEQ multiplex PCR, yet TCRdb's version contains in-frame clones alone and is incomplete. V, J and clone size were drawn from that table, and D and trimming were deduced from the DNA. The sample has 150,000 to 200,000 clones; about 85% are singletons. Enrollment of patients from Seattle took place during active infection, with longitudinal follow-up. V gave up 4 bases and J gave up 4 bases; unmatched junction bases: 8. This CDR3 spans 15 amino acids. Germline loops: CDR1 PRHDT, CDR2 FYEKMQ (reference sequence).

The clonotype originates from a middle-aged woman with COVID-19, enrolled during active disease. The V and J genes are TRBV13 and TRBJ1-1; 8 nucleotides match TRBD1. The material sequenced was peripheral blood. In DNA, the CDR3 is TGTGCCAGCAGCTGGGAGGACAGGGTAGGCACTGAAGCTTTCTTT. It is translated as CASSWEDRVGTEAFF.